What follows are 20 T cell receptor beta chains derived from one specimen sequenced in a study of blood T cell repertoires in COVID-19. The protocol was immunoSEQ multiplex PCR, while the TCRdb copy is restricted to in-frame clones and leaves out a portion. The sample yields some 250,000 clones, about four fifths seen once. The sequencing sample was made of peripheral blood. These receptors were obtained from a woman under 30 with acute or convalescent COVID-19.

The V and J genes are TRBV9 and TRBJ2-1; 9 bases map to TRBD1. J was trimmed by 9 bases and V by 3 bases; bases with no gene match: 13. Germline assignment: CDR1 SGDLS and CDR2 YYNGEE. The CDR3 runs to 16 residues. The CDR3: CASSDPTGGYLGEQFF. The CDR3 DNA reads TGTGCCAGCAGCGACCCGACAGGGGGGTACTTGGGTGAGCAGTTCTTC.

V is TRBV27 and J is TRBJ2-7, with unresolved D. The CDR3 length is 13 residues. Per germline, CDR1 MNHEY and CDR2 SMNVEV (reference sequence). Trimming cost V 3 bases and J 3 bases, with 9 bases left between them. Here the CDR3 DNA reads TGTGCCAGCAGTTTTTTCCCAAACTACGAGCAGTACTTC. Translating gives CASSFFPNYEQYF.

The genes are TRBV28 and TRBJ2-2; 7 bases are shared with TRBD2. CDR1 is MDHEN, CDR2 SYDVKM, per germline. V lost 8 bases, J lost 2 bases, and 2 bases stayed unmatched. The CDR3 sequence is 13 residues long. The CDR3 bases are TGTGCCAGCCGGGACTATAACACCGGGGAGCTGTTTTTT. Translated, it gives CASRDYNTGELFF. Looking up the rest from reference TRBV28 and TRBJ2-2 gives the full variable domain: DVKVTQSSRYLVKRTGEKVFLECVQDMDHENMFWYRQDPGLGLRLIYFSYDVKMKEKGDIPEGYSVSREKKERFSLILESASTNQTSMYLCASRDYNTGELFFGEGSRLTVL.

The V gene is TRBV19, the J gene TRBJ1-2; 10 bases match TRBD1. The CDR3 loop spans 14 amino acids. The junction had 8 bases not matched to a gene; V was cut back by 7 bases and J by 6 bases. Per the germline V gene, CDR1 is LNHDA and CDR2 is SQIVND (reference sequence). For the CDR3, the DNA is TGTGCCAGTACACCGGGACAGGGGTCTCATGGCTACACCTTC. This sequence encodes CASTPGQGSHGYTF. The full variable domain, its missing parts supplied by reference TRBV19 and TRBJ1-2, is DGGITQSPKYLFRKEGQNVTLSCEQNLNHDAMYWYRQDPGQGLRLIYYSQIVNDFQKGDIAEGYSVSREKKESFPLTVTSAQKNPTAFYLCASTPGQGSHGYTFGSGTRLTVV.

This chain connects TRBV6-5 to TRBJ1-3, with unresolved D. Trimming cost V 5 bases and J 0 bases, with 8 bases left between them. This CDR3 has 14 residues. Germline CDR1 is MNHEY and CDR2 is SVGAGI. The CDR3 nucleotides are TGTGCCAGCAGTCGGTATCGCTCTGGAAACACCATATATTTT. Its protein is CASSRYRSGNTIYF.

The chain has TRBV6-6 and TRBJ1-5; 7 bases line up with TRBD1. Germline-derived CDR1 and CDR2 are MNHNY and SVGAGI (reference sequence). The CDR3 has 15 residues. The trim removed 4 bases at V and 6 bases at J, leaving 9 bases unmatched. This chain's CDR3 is CASSFGVGGGQPQHF. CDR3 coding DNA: TGTGCCAGCAGTTTTGGGGTAGGGGGCGGTCAGCCCCAGCATTTT.

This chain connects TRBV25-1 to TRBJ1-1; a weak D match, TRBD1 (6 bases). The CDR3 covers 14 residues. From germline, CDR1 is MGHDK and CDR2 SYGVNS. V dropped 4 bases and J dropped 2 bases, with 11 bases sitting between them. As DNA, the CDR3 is TGTGCCAGCAGTGTCATGACAGGAAACACTGAAGCTTTCTTT. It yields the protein CASSVMTGNTEAFF.

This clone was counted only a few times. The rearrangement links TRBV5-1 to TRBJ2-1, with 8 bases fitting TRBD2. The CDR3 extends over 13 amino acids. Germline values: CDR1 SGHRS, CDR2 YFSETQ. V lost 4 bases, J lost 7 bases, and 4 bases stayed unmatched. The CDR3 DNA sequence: TGCGCCAGCAGCCCGGGGGGGTGGAATGAGCAGTTCTTC. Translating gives CASSPGGWNEQFF.

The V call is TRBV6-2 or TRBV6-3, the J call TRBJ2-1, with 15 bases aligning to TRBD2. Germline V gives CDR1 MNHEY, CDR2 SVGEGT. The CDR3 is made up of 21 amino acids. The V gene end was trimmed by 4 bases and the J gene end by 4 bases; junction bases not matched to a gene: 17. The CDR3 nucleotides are TGTGCCAGCAGTTCCCGCCGGACTAGCGGGAGGGCCGGTGTAAAGTACAATGAGCAGTTCTTC. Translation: CASSSRRTSGRAGVKYNEQFF.

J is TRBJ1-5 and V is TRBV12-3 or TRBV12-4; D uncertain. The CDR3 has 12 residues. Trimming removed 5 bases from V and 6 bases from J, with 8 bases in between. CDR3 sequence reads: CASSPWSQPQHF. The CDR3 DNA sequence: TGTGCCAGCAGTCCCTGGAGTCAGCCCCAGCATTTT.

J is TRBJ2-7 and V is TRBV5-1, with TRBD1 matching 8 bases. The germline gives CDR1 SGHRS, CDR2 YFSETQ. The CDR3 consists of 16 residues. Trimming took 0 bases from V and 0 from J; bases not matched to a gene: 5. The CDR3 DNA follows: TGCGCCAGCAGCTTGGTTAGGACAGGGAGCTCCTACGAGCAGTACTTC. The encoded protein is CASSLVRTGSSYEQYF.

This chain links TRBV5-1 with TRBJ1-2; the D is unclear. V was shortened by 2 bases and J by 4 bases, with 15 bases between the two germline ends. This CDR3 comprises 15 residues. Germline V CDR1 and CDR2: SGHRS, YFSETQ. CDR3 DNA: TGCGCCAGCAGCTTTGGCTCCTCCCTCACCTATGGCTACACCTTC. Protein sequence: CASSFGSSLTYGYTF.

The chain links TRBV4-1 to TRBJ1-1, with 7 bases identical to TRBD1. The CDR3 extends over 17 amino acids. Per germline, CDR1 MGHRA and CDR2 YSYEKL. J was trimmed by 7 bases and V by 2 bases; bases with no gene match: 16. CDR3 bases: TGCGCCAGCAGCCAAATAGGTGTTAGACAGGGAACCTTTGAAGCTTTCTTT. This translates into CASSQIGVRQGTFEAFF.

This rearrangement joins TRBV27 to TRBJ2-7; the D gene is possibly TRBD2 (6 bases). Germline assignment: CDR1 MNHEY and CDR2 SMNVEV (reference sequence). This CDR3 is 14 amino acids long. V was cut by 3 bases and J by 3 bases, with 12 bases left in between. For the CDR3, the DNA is TGTGCCAGCAGTTTGACTAGGTCCTTCTACGAGCAGTACTTC. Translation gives CASSLTRSFYEQYF.

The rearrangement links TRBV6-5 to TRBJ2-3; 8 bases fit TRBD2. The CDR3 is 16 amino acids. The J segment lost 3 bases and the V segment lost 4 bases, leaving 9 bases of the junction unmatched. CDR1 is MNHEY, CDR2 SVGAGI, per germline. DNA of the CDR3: TGTGCCAGCAGTTCCCTCCGGCGGGAGGTAACAGATACGCAGTATTTT. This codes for CASSSLRREVTDTQYF.

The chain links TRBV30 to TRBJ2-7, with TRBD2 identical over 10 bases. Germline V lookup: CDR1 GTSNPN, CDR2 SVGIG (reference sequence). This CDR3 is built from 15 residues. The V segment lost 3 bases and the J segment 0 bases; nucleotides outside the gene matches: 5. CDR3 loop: CAWRGSSGSSYEQYF. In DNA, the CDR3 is TGTGCCTGGAGGGGGTCTAGCGGGAGCTCCTACGAGCAGTACTTC.

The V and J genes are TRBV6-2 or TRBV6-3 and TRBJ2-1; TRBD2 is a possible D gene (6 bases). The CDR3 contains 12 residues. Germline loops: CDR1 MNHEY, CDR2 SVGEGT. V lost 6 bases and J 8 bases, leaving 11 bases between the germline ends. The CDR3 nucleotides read TGTGCCAGCAGCCCCTGGGGGGATGAGCAGTTCTTC. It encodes CASSPWGDEQFF.

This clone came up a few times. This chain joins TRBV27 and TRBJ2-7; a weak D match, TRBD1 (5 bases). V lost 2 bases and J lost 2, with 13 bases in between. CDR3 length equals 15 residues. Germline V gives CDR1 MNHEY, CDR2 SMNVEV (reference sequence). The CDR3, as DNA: TGTGCCAGCAGTTTAGGCGCAGGGTACGCCTACGAGCAGTACTTC. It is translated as CASSLGAGYAYEQYF.

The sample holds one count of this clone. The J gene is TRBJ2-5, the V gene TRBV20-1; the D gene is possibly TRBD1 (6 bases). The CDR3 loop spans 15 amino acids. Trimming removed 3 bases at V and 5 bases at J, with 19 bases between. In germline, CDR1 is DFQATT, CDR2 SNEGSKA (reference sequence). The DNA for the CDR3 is TGCAGTGCTAGTGTTGGGGGCGGTGGTAGTGAGACCCAGTACTTC. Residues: CSASVGGGGSETQYF.

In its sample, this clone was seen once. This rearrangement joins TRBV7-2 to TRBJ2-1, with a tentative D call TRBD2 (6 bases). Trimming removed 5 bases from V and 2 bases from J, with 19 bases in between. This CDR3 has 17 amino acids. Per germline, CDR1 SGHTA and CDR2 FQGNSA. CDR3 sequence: CASSPLGSSGPYNEQFF. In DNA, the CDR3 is TGTGCCAGCAGCCCCCTCGGGAGTAGCGGACCCTACAATGAGCAGTTCTTC.